This TCR beta chain was captured by sequencing in a study of blood T cell repertoires in COVID-19. J lost 3 bases, V lost 6 bases, and 6 bases had no gene match. CDR1 and CDR2 (germline): LNHDA, SQIVND (reference sequence). The CDR3 spans 14 residues. The repertoire was sequenced with immunoSEQ multiplex PCR; TCRdb's copy has only in-frame clones and lacks some. The sample yields roughly 100,000 clones, under 90% seen once. The J gene is TRBJ1-1, the V gene TRBV19, with TRBD1 matching over 8 bases. The sequence came from a human donor in a cohort sampled during active or convalescent COVID-19. Material for sequencing was peripheral blood. The CDR3: CASRRGQVDTEAFF. CDR3 nucleotides: TGTGCCAGTAGGCGGGGACAGGTAGACACTGAAGCTTTCTTT.